The sample holds a few counts of the clone carrying this T cell receptor beta chain. The data were obtained in a study of early T cells in non-severe SARS-CoV-2 infection. Unique molecular identifiers (one per individual cDNA molecule) were attached. Each CDR3 protein is one row after TCRdb ran MiXCR on the 5' RACE reads. This sample has about 64,000 distinct CDR3 sequences, with 13% found just once. This sequence originates from an adult who was a healthcare worker with PCR-confirmed SARS-CoV-2 infection or an uninfected control (not recorded which). The sequenced sample was whole blood.

The chain's CDR3 is CASRGVFYGYTF. CDR3 bases: TGTGCCAGCCGGGGAGTTTTCTATGGCTACACCTTC. V gene TRBV10-3 combines with J gene TRBJ1-2, with D unresolved. Germline values: CDR1 ENHRY, CDR2 SYGVKD. The CDR3 is 12 residues long. The V and J ends lost 10 bases and 4 bases respectively, with 13 bases between them.